The 9 T cell receptor beta chains below come from one sample, sequenced in a study of cytotoxic CD8 clonotypes in ibrutinib-treated CLL. Data came from immunoSEQ multiplex PCR; TCRdb stores just in-frame clones and leaves some out. The sample carries some 290,000 clones, 80% recorded once. This specimen was PBMCs, taken before ibrutinib treatment. The receptors here all came from a human donor with chronic lymphocytic leukemia.

This chain joins TRBV27 and TRBJ2-1; 14 nucleotides align to TRBD2. Per germline, CDR1 MNHEY and CDR2 SMNVEV (reference sequence). The CDR3 is 19 residues long. The trim removed 2 bases at V and 2 bases at J, leaving 8 bases unmatched. The CDR3 DNA reads as TGTGCCAGCAGTTTAAGGCTGACTAGCGGGAGGGACCCCTACAATGAGCAGTTCTTC. Its translation: CASSLRLTSGRDPYNEQFF.

The V call is TRBV4-2, the J call TRBJ2-7, with D possibly being TRBD2 (6 bases). The germline gives CDR1 LGHNA, CDR2 YNFKEQ. The V end was cut by 1 base, the J end by 1 base, with 11 bases between. The length of the CDR3 is 15 residues. CDR3 in amino acids: CASSQGEAGSYEQYF. The CDR3 DNA is TGTGCCAGCAGCCAAGGTGAGGCGGGGTCCTACGAGCAGTACTTC.

The chain has TRBV4-3 and TRBJ2-7, with a tentative D call TRBD2 (6 bases). Per the germline V gene, CDR1 is LGHNA and CDR2 is YSLEER. The ends were cut back, 0 bases at V and 0 bases at J, with 12 bases in the middle. CDR3 length: 16 amino acids. The CDR3 sequence: CASSQDIGGRSYEQYF. The DNA of the CDR3 is TGCGCCAGCAGCCAAGATATAGGAGGGCGCTCCTACGAGCAGTACTTC.

The chain is built from TRBV18 and TRBJ2-1; tentative D call: TRBD2 (7 bases). The germline gives CDR1 KGHSH, CDR2 LQKENI. V was trimmed by 0 bases and J by 8 bases, leaving 23 bases between them. The CDR3 has 18 residues. CDR3 nucleotide sequence: TGTGCCAGCTCACCACCAAGGGGGGGGAACTCTTCATTCCATGAGCAGTTCTTC. It translates to CASSPPRGGNSSFHEQFF.

The rearrangement uses TRBV11-2 and TRBJ2-7, with 10 bases fitting TRBD1. CDR1 SGHAT and CDR2 FQNNGV come from the germline V gene. V was clipped by 5 bases and J by 4 bases; unmatched bases: 5. The CDR3 is 14 amino acids. The CDR3 sequence is CASSRGQGVYEQYF. The CDR3 DNA reads TGTGCCAGCAGCCGAGGACAGGGGGTTTACGAGCAGTACTTC.

V gene TRBV11-3 combines with J gene TRBJ2-2, with D uncertain. V lost 0 bases to trimming and J lost 0 bases, with 8 bases between them. CDR1 and CDR2 from the germline V gene are SGHNT and YENEEA. This CDR3 contains 16 residues. CDR3 DNA sequence: TGTGCCAGCAGCTTAGATCGGGTTTCGAACACCGGGGAGCTGTTTTTT. Translating it yields CASSLDRVSNTGELFF. Together with reference TRBV11-3 and TRBJ2-2, the CDR3 gives the full variable domain: EAGVVQSPRYKIIEKKQPVAFWCNPISGHNTLYWYLQNLGQGPELLIRYENEEAVDDSQLPKDRFSAERLKGVDSTLKIQPAELGDSAVYLCASSLDRVSNTGELFFGEGSRLTVL.

The chain employs TRBV28 and TRBJ2-5, with D unclear. Trimming removed 5 bases at V and 7 bases at J, with 11 bases between. The CDR3 has 12 residues. CDR1 and CDR2 (germline): MDHEN, SYDVKM. CDR3 bases: TGTGCCAGCAGTCCCTTGGATCCGACCCAGTACTTC. It translates to CASSPLDPTQYF. Full variable domain (missing parts from reference TRBV28 and TRBJ2-5): DVKVTQSSRYLVKRTGEKVFLECVQDMDHENMFWYRQDPGLGLRLIYFSYDVKMKEKGDIPEGYSVSREKKERFSLILESASTNQTSMYLCASSPLDPTQYFGPGTRLLVL.

The chain links TRBV19 to TRBJ1-5; 10 bases map to TRBD1. This CDR3 has 14 residues. Germline loops: CDR1 LNHDA, CDR2 SQIVND (reference sequence). Unmatched junction bases numbered 2, after V lost 7 bases and J lost 2 bases. The CDR3: CASTGTGGNQPQHF. The DNA for the CDR3 is TGTGCCAGTACCGGGACAGGGGGCAATCAGCCCCAGCATTTT.

The gene calls are TRBV30 and TRBJ1-5; D is ambiguous. Germline-derived CDR1 and CDR2 are GTSNPN and SVGIG (reference sequence). Trimming removed 3 bases at V and 6 bases at J, with 9 bases between. The CDR3 contains 12 residues. This CDR3 is CAWSVNTQPQHF. CDR3 DNA sequence: TGTGCCTGGAGCGTAAATACTCAGCCCCAGCATTTT. Full variable domain (outside the CDR3, taken from reference TRBV30 and TRBJ1-5): SQTIHQWPATLVQPVGSPLSLECTVEGTSNPNLYWYRQAAGRGLQLLFYSVGIGQISSEVPQNLSASRPQDRQFILSSKKLLLSDSGFYLCAWSVNTQPQHFGDGTRLSIL.